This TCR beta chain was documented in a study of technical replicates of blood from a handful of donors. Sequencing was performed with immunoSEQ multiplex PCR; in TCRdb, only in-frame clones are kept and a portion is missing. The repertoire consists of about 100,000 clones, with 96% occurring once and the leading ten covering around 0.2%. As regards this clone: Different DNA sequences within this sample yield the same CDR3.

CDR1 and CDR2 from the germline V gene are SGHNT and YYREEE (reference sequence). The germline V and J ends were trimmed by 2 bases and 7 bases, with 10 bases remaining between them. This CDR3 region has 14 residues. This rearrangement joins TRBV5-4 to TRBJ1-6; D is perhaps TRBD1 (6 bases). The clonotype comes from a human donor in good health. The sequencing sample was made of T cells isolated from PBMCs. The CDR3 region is CASSLGQGNSPLHF. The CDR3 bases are TGTGCCAGCAGCTTAGGCCAGGGGAATTCACCCCTCCACTTT. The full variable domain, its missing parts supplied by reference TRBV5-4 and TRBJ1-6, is ETGVTQSPTHLIKTRGQQVTLRCSSQSGHNTVSWYQQALGQGPQFIFQYYREEENGRGNFPPRFSGLQFPNYSSELNVNALELDDSALYLCASSLGQGNSPLHFGNGTRLTVT.